This TCR beta chain comes out of a study of sequential checkpoint blockade in melanoma. The treatment here: randomized to nivolumab then ipilimumab (arm A) or the reverse (arm B). From thawed PBMCs, live CD3+CD8+ cells negative for CD19 and CD56 were sorted. V dropped 3 bases and J dropped 0 bases, with 3 bases sitting between them. The CDR3 extends over 13 amino acids. Germline V gene sequence: CDR1 MNHEY, CDR2 SMNVEV (reference sequence). Generated by immunoSEQ multiplex PCR, the TCRdb table keeps only in-frame clones and is missing some. Of 30,000 to 40,000 clones in the sample, more than 80% were seen once.

The sequence was obtained from a human donor with melanoma. The sequences come from CD8+ T cells sorted from blood (inferred from file names), collected from a patient given nivolumab and ipilimumab in sequence. The V gene is TRBV27, the J gene TRBJ1-5; D is undetermined. CDR3 nucleotide sequence: TGTGCCAGCAGTTTTTATAGCAATCAGCCCCAGCATTTT. Translating gives CASSFYSNQPQHF.